This entry lists 30 T cell receptor beta chains sequenced from one sample in a study of T cell responses to AZD1222 COVID-19 vaccine. Method: immunoSEQ multiplex PCR; TCRdb's copy keeps in-frame clones and lacks some. The sample lists about 150,000 clones; 80% to 95% were seen once. This material consisted of peripheral blood, taken 28 days after the second AZD1222 dose. The source is an adult who received the AZD1222 COVID-19 vaccine.

The V call is TRBV13, the J call TRBJ1-1; weak D call: TRBD1 (6 bases). Germline V gene sequence: CDR1 PRHDT, CDR2 FYEKMQ (reference sequence). Between the trimmed V and J ends, which lost 2 bases and 0 bases, there was a span of 7 bases. This CDR3 region has 14 residues. CDR3 sequence (DNA): TGTGCCAGCAGCTTACAGGGGATGAACACTGAAGCTTTCTTT. Protein sequence: CASSLQGMNTEAFF.

This clone was observed once. The chain links TRBV19 to TRBJ1-2, with D hard to call. The CDR3 is 13 residues long. In germline, CDR1 is LNHDA, CDR2 SQIVND (reference sequence). V was shortened by 8 bases and J by 8 bases, with 18 bases between the two germline ends. The CDR3 region is CASLDQNAYGYTF. CDR3 DNA: TGTGCCAGTTTGGACCAAAACGCATACGGCTACACCTTC.

V is TRBV6-2 or TRBV6-3 and J is TRBJ1-1; D gene uncertain. The V gene lost 2 bases and the J gene lost 5 bases, with 15 bases spanning the gap. Germline values: CDR1 MNHEY, CDR2 SVGEGT. The CDR3 runs 15 residues. CDR3 DNA sequence: TGTGCCAGCAGTTACGGGGAGGGATGGTGGACTGAAGCTTTCTTT. Its protein product is CASSYGEGWWTEAFF.

This sequence joins TRBV7-2 and TRBJ2-1, with D possibly TRBD1 on 6 matching bases. This CDR3 is built from 19 residues. V gave up 3 bases and J gave up 0 bases, with 21 bases separating them. Germline loops: CDR1 SGHTA, CDR2 FQGNSA. The CDR3 DNA follows: TGTGCCAGCAGCTTGCGCACAGGGATTATTATAAGCTCCTACAATGAGCAGTTCTTC. Residues: CASSLRTGIIISSYNEQFF.

The gene calls are TRBV10-3 and TRBJ1-3; D remains ambiguous. This CDR3 comprises 13 residues. Germline CDR1 and CDR2: ENHRY and SYGVKD. V lost 5 bases, J lost 11 bases, and 16 bases lay in between. The CDR3 spells CAISPEREGPIYF. DNA for the CDR3: TGTGCCATCAGTCCCGAAAGGGAAGGCCCCATATATTTT.

This chain connects TRBV6-6 to TRBJ2-4, with no clear D. The V end lost 6 bases, the J end lost 1 base, and 13 bases lay between the germline ends. CDR1 and CDR2 from the germline V gene are MNHNY and SVGAGI (reference sequence). The CDR3 is made up of 15 amino acids. CDR3 protein: CASSYVRVAKNIQYF. CDR3 sequence (DNA): TGTGCCAGCAGCTATGTTCGCGTCGCCAAAAACATTCAGTACTTC.

The chain is built from TRBV6-6 and TRBJ1-2, with TRBD1 as a possible D gene (5 bases). V was pared by 5 bases and J by 3 bases, with 25 bases between. Germline values: CDR1 MNHNY, CDR2 SVGAGI (reference sequence). CDR3 length equals 18 residues. CDR3 sequence reads: CASSPGGSASTGDYGYTF. CDR3 DNA sequence: TGTGCCAGCAGTCCCGGGGGGTCAGCCTCTACCGGGGACTATGGCTACACCTTC.

The chain combines TRBV7-6 with TRBJ2-3; TRBD2 matches at 10 bases. The CDR3 runs 18 residues. In germline, CDR1 is SGHVS, CDR2 FNYEAQ. After removal of 3 bases from V and 2 bases from J, the junction contained 11 bases not matched to a gene. Written as DNA, the CDR3 is TGTGCCAGCAGCTTCCGCTGGGCTAGCGGGGGACCCACAGATACGCAGTATTTT. Its translation is CASSFRWASGGPTDTQYF.

The chain has TRBV11-2 and TRBJ1-2; unclear D gene. This CDR3 is built from 13 residues. V lost 6 bases, J lost 4 bases, and 12 bases lay in between. Per germline, CDR1 SGHAT and CDR2 FQNNGV. This CDR3 is CASSLVAVYGYTF. CDR3 nucleotide sequence: TGTGCCAGCAGTTTGGTCGCCGTCTATGGCTACACCTTC.

V is TRBV7-9 and J is TRBJ2-5, with D tentatively TRBD1 (5 bases). The CDR3 has 13 residues. Germline assignment: CDR1 SEHNR and CDR2 FQNEAQ (reference sequence). V lost 3 bases and J 1 base, leaving 6 bases between the germline ends. Written as DNA, the CDR3 is TGTGCCAGCAGCTTGGACACCCAAGAGACCCAGTACTTC. This gives the protein CASSLDTQETQYF.

This clone has a single count. This chain joins TRBV4-2 and TRBJ2-2; 7 bases line up with TRBD1. Germline loops: CDR1 LGHNA, CDR2 YNFKEQ. V shed 0 bases, J shed 6 bases, and the junction held 4 bases outside the gene matches. The CDR3 loop spans 15 amino acids. The CDR3 sequence is CASSQEGGVAGELFF. DNA of the CDR3: TGTGCCAGCAGCCAAGAAGGGGGCGTGGCCGGGGAGCTGTTTTTT.

The chain is built from TRBV12-5 and TRBJ2-2, with D maybe TRBD1 (6 bases). This CDR3 region has 18 residues. V lost 0 bases to trimming and J lost 5 bases, with 19 bases between them. From germline, CDR1 is LGHNT and CDR2 FRNRAP. CDR3 protein: CASGLVLGDRRSTGELFF. The DNA for the CDR3 is TGTGCTAGTGGTTTGGTTCTCGGAGACAGGCGATCAACCGGGGAGCTGTTTTTT.

The chain employs TRBV2 and TRBJ1-5; D gene ambiguous. Germline values: CDR1 SNHLY, CDR2 FYNNEI. Trimming removed 6 bases from V and 6 bases from J, with 15 bases in between. The CDR3 has 14 residues. The CDR3 spells CASSPREVLQPQHF. The CDR3 DNA follows: TGTGCCAGCAGCCCCCGGGAGGTACTTCAGCCCCAGCATTTT.

This chain links TRBV12-3 or TRBV12-4 with TRBJ1-2; tentative D call: TRBD1 (5 bases). The CDR3 has 13 amino acids. The germline V and J ends were trimmed by 10 bases and 2 bases, with 14 bases remaining between them. The CDR3 DNA reads TGTGCCATTTCGACAGAAGAGAACTATGGCTACACCTTC. It yields the protein CAISTEENYGYTF.

The chain is built from TRBV19 and TRBJ2-3; weak D call: TRBD2 (5 bases). The CDR3 is 13 amino acids. CDR1 and CDR2 (germline): LNHDA, SQIVND (reference sequence). Trimming left V 1 base short and J 4 bases short, with 6 bases between. CDR3 amino acids: CASSIAGSDTQYF. The CDR3 region has the DNA TGTGCCAGTAGTATAGCGGGGTCAGATACGCAGTATTTT.

The chain links TRBV6-2 or TRBV6-3 to TRBJ2-7, with 7 bases lining up with TRBD2. V lost 0 bases and J lost 4; bases outside the gene matches: 12. CDR1 and CDR2 from the germline V gene are MNHEY and SVGEGT. The CDR3 length is 17 residues. The CDR3 spells CASSYSNSGGSSYEQYF. CDR3 sequence (DNA): TGTGCCAGCAGTTACTCGAATTCCGGGGGGTCCTCTTACGAGCAGTACTTC.

The chain is built from TRBV7-9 and TRBJ2-1, with TRBD1 identical over 9 bases. Looked up from germline, CDR1 is SEHNR and CDR2 is FQNEAQ (reference sequence). The CDR3 has 14 residues. V trimming: 4 bases; J trimming: 6 bases; junction bases outside the gene matches: 4. The CDR3 DNA reads as TGTGCCAGCAGCTCACCGACAGGGGGCAATGAGCAGTTCTTC. This gives the protein CASSSPTGGNEQFF. Drawing the rest from reference TRBV7-9 and TRBJ2-1, the complete variable domain is DTGVSQNPRHKITKRGQNVTFRCDPISEHNRLYWYRQTLGQGPEFLTYFQNEAQLEKSRLLSDRFSAERPKGSFSTLEIQRTEQGDSAMYLCASSSPTGGNEQFFGPGTRLTVL.

The V call is TRBV6-1, the J call TRBJ2-3, with TRBD1 identical over 7 bases. The CDR3 length is 16 residues. Germline V gene lookup returns CDR1 MNHNS and CDR2 SASEGT. Losses at the gene ends were 2 bases for V and 3 bases for J; bases not matched to a gene: 8. The CDR3 protein is CASSEWRQGVTDTQYF. CDR3 DNA: TGTGCCAGCAGTGAATGGAGACAGGGTGTGACAGATACGCAGTATTTT.

The chain carries TRBV30 and TRBJ2-2; D could derive from TRBD1 or TRBD2 (5 bases each). Germline V gene sequence: CDR1 GTSNPN, CDR2 SVGIG (reference sequence). V lost 8 bases and J 5 bases, leaving 12 bases between the germline ends. The CDR3 is 12 amino acids. The CDR3, as DNA: TGTGCCGGGGGTCTTGGGACCGGGGAGCTGTTTTTT. This gives the protein CAGGLGTGELFF.

This chain links TRBV5-1 with TRBJ1-3; TRBD1 might be the D (6 bases). This CDR3 spans 15 amino acids. Deletions cut 6 bases from V and 1 base from J, with 14 bases between. CDR1 and CDR2 from the germline V gene are SGHRS and YFSETQ. The CDR3 region is CASTPGDRSGNTIYF. The CDR3 DNA reads TGCGCCAGCACGCCAGGGGACCGGTCTGGAAACACCATATATTTT.

Details on this clone: A read error may account for a junction end that differs from germline. The chain links TRBV6-2 or TRBV6-3 to TRBJ1-1; tentative D call: TRBD1 (5 bases). CDR1 and CDR2 (germline): MNHEY, SVGEGT. This CDR3 region has 12 residues. As DNA, the CDR3 is TGTGCCAGCAGTTACCGGGTCGCGGGGCCCGTCTTT. This encodes CASSYRVAGPVF.

The V gene is TRBV5-1, the J gene TRBJ2-7, with D possibly TRBD1 on 5 matching bases. V was shortened by 3 bases and J by 3 bases, with 13 bases between the two germline ends. The CDR3 loop spans 14 amino acids. Germline CDR1 SGHRS, CDR2 YFSETQ. The CDR3 spells CASSSGLGVYEQYF. The CDR3 coding sequence is TGCGCCAGCAGCTCTGGGTTAGGGGTCTACGAGCAGTACTTC.

The rearrangement links TRBV3-1 (or the pseudogene TRBV3-2) to TRBJ2-7, with D hard to call. The CDR3 extends over 16 amino acids. Germline CDR1 reads LGHDT; CDR2 reads YNNKEL (reference sequence). Trimming took 0 bases from V and 3 from J, leaving 15 bases between them. As DNA, the CDR3 is TGTGCCAGCAGCCAAGAAAAGGGTCCGATTCTCTACGAGCAGTACTTC. Its protein is CASSQEKGPILYEQYF.

V is TRBV30 and J is TRBJ2-1; D may be TRBD2 (5 bases). Trimming shortened V by 4 bases and J by 0 bases, and 10 bases separated the two germline ends. CDR1 and CDR2 (germline): GTSNPN, SVGIG (reference sequence). The length of the CDR3 is 14 residues. CDR3 in DNA: TGTGCCTGGACCGGTGGGAGCTCCTACAATGAGCAGTTCTTC. Protein: CAWTGGSSYNEQFF.

This clone has a single count. The V and J genes are TRBV9 and TRBJ1-1; TRBD1 matches 7 bases. V trimming: 4 bases; J trimming: 2 bases; junction bases outside the gene matches: 14. The CDR3 runs to 17 residues. Germline-derived CDR1 and CDR2 are SGDLS and YYNGEE. CDR3 sequence: CASSPRGGASFNTEAFF. The CDR3 DNA reads as TGTGCCAGCAGCCCACGAGGGGGCGCGAGTTTTAACACTGAAGCTTTCTTT.

This clone was detected once. This chain uses TRBV7-2 with TRBJ1-2; TRBD1 might be the D (6 bases). The CDR3 loop spans 13 amino acids. Germline V lookup: CDR1 SGHTA, CDR2 FQGNSA. With 5 bases removed from V and 5 bases from J, the gap between germline ends came to 12 bases. This CDR3 is CASSLYRDYGYTF. As DNA, the CDR3 is TGTGCCAGCAGCCTCTACAGGGATTATGGCTACACCTTC. Supplemented by reference TRBV7-2 and TRBJ1-2, the full variable domain reads GAGVSQSPSNKVTEKGKDVELRCDPISGHTALYWYRQSLGQGLEFLIYFQGNSAPDKSGLPSDRFSAERTGGSVSTLTIQRTQQEDSAVYLCASSLYRDYGYTFGSGTRLTVV.

CDR3 loop: CASSRDSSSGYTF. The CDR3 nucleotides are TGTGCCAGCAGCCGGGACAGCTCTTCTGGCTACACCTTC. The chain combines TRBV9 with TRBJ1-2, with TRBD1 matching 7 bases. The CDR3 is 13 residues long. CDR1 SGDLS and CDR2 YYNGEE come from the germline V gene. The ends lost 4 bases at V and 7 bases at J; junction bases unmatched: 7.

The rearrangement joins TRBV6-1 to TRBJ1-2; 7 bases fit TRBD1. The CDR3 has 16 amino acids. J was trimmed by 3 bases and V by 3 bases; bases with no gene match: 10. Germline CDR1 reads MNHNS; CDR2 reads SASEGT. The CDR3 here is CASSDGREGADYGYTF. In nucleotides, the CDR3 is TGTGCCAGCAGTGATGGGCGGGAGGGGGCCGACTATGGCTACACCTTC.

Here the CDR3 reads CASSVTPAGYEQYF. Written as DNA, the CDR3 is TGTGCCAGCAGCGTAACTCCGGCAGGCTACGAGCAGTACTTC. This chain links TRBV9 with TRBJ2-7; D is ambiguous. The CDR3 has 14 residues. Germline V gene sequence: CDR1 SGDLS, CDR2 YYNGEE. With 1 base removed from V and 3 bases from J, the gap between germline ends came to 11 bases.

The J gene is TRBJ2-7, the V gene TRBV28, with D unclear. Germline CDR1 MDHEN, CDR2 SYDVKM. Trimming left V 2 bases short and J 3 bases short, with 8 bases between. This CDR3 is 13 amino acids long. CDR3 in DNA: TGTGCCAGCAGTTTAAACAGAGACTACGAGCAGTACTTC. Residues: CASSLNRDYEQYF.